This entry lists 10 T cell receptor beta chains sequenced from one sample in a study of CD4+ T cells in melanoma. The assay was immunoSEQ multiplex PCR, and TCRdb's table has in-frame clones only and misses some. Here the sample spans some 110,000 clones, 92% being singletons. Specimen: peripheral blood. The receptors here all came from a human donor with melanoma.

The V and J genes are TRBV23-1 and TRBJ1-5, with D uncertain. TRBV23-1 is filed as an ORF, its function uncertain. This CDR3 region has 12 residues. The germline V and J ends were trimmed by 0 bases and 6 bases, with 3 bases remaining between them. The CDR3 spells CASSQSGQPQHF. The CDR3 DNA reads as TGCGCCAGCAGTCAATCGGGTCAGCCCCAGCATTTT.

The rearrangement links TRBV2 to TRBJ2-1, with a weak D call TRBD2 (5 bases). Per germline, CDR1 SNHLY and CDR2 FYNNEI. Trimming stripped 6 bases from V and 8 bases from J, with 14 bases between. This CDR3 spans 13 amino acids. CDR3 in amino acids: CASRRTRPDEQFF. The CDR3 region has the DNA TGTGCCAGCAGACGGACTCGCCCGGATGAGCAGTTCTTC.

The chain couples TRBV5-4 to TRBJ2-3, with TRBD1 identical over 12 bases. Germline CDR1 is SGHNT and CDR2 is YYREEE (reference sequence). V lost 4 bases to trimming and J lost 2 bases; unmatched junction nucleotides: 5. The CDR3 runs to 16 residues. CDR3 protein: CASSGGTGGITDTQYF. Here the CDR3 DNA reads TGTGCCAGCAGCGGAGGGACAGGGGGCATCACAGATACGCAGTATTTT.

The CDR3 region is CASSQTTGDSWLMQYF. The CDR3 DNA follows: TGTGCCAGCAGCCAAACGACAGGGGATTCTTGGTTGATGCAGTACTTC. The V call is TRBV28, the J call TRBJ2-7; 8 bases match TRBD1. The V gene end was trimmed by 6 bases and the J gene end by 9 bases; junction bases not matched to a gene: 19. This CDR3 contains 16 residues. CDR1 MDHEN and CDR2 SYDVKM come from the germline V gene.

The rearrangement joins TRBV2 to TRBJ2-7; 10 bases agree with TRBD1. CDR1 SNHLY and CDR2 FYNNEI come from the germline V gene. The CDR3 spans 13 residues. The V segment lost 1 base and the J segment 7 bases; nucleotides outside the gene matches: 1. The CDR3 loop reads CASSEGTGGEQYF. DNA for the CDR3: TGTGCCAGCAGTGAAGGGACAGGGGGGGAGCAGTACTTC.

The CDR3 DNA reads as TGTGCCAGCAGCTCCCTGAAGAACTCTGGAAACACCATATATTTT. Translation: CASSSLKNSGNTIYF. The genes are TRBV5-6 and TRBJ1-3; D is unresolved. The ends were cut back, 3 bases at V and 0 bases at J, with 10 bases in the middle. The CDR3 has 15 amino acids. Germline V gene sequence: CDR1 SGHDT, CDR2 YYEEEE.

The chain uses TRBV25-1 and TRBJ1-1; D is unclear. V was cut by 1 base and J by 3 bases, with 9 bases left in between. This CDR3 contains 14 residues. Germline lookup yields CDR1 MGHDK and CDR2 SYGVNS. CDR3 sequence reads: CASSELGGDTEAFF. CDR3 coding DNA: TGTGCCAGCAGTGAATTAGGTGGGGACACTGAAGCTTTCTTT.

The V and J genes are TRBV5-4 and TRBJ2-7; D might be TRBD1 (6 bases). V dropped 0 bases and J dropped 2 bases, with 15 bases sitting between them. This CDR3 comprises 16 residues. Germline CDR1 is SGHNT and CDR2 is YYREEE (reference sequence). CDR3 in amino acids: CASSLGGPGVAYEQYF. The CDR3 coding sequence is TGTGCCAGCAGCTTGGGCGGGCCAGGGGTGGCCTACGAGCAGTACTTC.

A single count supports this clone. V usage is TRBV15 and J usage is TRBJ2-2; the match to TRBD1 covers 9 bases. CDR1 and CDR2 (germline): LNHNV, YYDKDF (reference sequence). Trimming cost V 5 bases and J 5 bases; bases outside gene matches: 6. CDR3 length: 15 residues. The CDR3 bases are TGTGCCACCAGCGGGGGACAGGGCTATACCGGGGAGCTGTTTTTT. Protein product: CATSGGQGYTGELFF.

The J gene is TRBJ2-1, the V gene TRBV7-9, with a tentative D call TRBD1 (5 bases). The CDR3 has 11 residues. CDR1 is SEHNR and CDR2 is FQNEAQ in the germline V gene (reference sequence). V lost 5 bases, J lost 10 bases, and 9 bases lay in between. This CDR3 is CASSPDREQFF. CDR3 sequence (DNA): TGTGCCAGCAGCCCAGACAGAGAGCAGTTCTTC.